The entry that follows covers one T cell receptor (beta chain) sequence. The CDR3 extends over 18 amino acids. Per the germline V gene, CDR1 is KGHSH and CDR2 is LQKENI. The ends lost 0 bases at V and 5 bases at J; junction bases unmatched: 10. The entry originates in a study of blood T cell repertoires in COVID-19. Study as a whole: Sites in the United States, Italy and Spain provided acute and convalescent COVID-19 samples.

Two negative PCRs, clearance, or symptom resolution had been documented for recovered Cohort 3 donors. Libraries were prepared by immunoSEQ multiplex PCR; TCRdb keeps only in-frame clonotypes and omits some of them. The sample holds about 160,000 clones, 84% seen once. The sequencing input was PBMCs or T cells enriched from blood (not recorded which). The sequence derives from a man aged 45-60 years who had recovered from COVID-19. The chain carries TRBV18 and TRBJ2-2; 9 nucleotides line up with TRBD2. CDR3 nucleotides: TGTGCCAGCTCACCACCCGCCGCGGGGGGGCGGAGGACCGGGGAGCTGTTTTTT. Its translation: CASSPPAAGGRRTGELFF.